The entry that follows covers one T cell receptor (beta chain) sequence. This sample is part of a study of follicular helper T cells after annual influenza vaccination. Time point meaning: 2015-2016 season, 7 days after influenza vaccination. CDR1 SQVTM and CDR2 ANQGSEA come from the germline V gene. V was clipped by 6 bases and J by 5 bases; unmatched bases: 16. The CDR3 has 16 amino acids. The table came from immunoSEQ multiplex PCR; TCRdb's copy has only in-frame clones and leaves some out. This repertoire shows 8,500 to 9,000 clones, roughly 80% found once; its top ten account for 4.1%. The specimen was CXCR5+ CD38- circulating T follicular helper cells from blood, collected 7 days after influenza vaccination. Indicated subset: circulating Tfh, non-naive CD4+CXCR5+PD-1+ (ICOS+CD38+ or ICOS-CD38-). The chain links TRBV29-1 to TRBJ1-2; 9 positions agree with TRBD1. This sequence originates from an adult who received the influenza vaccine. DNA of the CDR3: TGCAGCGTCACCCAAGGGACAGGGCCGTCGAATTATGGCTACACCTTC. It codes for CSVTQGTGPSNYGYTF.